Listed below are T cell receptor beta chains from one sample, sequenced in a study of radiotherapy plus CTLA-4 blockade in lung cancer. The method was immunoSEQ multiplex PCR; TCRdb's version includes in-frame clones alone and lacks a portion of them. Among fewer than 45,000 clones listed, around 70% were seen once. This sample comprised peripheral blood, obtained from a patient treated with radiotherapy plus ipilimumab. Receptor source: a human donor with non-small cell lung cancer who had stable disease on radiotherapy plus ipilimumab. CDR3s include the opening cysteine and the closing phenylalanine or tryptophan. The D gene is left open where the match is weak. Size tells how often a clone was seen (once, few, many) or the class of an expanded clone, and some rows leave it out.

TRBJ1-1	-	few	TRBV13	TGTGCCAGCAGCTTAGTTCCCCCGGGGACTGAAGCTTTCTTT	CASSLVPPGTEAFF
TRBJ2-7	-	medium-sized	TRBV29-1	TGCAGCGTTGAAGATGGGCAGGGGGGCTACGAGCAGTACTTC	CSVEDGQGGYEQYF
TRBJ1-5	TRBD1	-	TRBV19	TGTGCCGGAGAGGACAGGGAAGTATGGGAAAAAAGCAATCAGCCCCAGCATTTT	CAGEDREVWEKSNQPQHF
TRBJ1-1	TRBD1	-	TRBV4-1	TGCGCCAGCAGCCAGGCAGACAGGGTTAGGACTGAAGCTTTCTTT	CASSQADRVRTEAFF
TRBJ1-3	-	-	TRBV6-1	TGTGCCAGCCAGACAGTCTACTCTGGAAACACCATATATTTT	CASQTVYSGNTIYF
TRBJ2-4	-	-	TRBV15	TGTGCCACCAGCAGACAGGGTGATGTTGCCAAAAACATTCAGTACTTC	CATSRQGDVAKNIQYF
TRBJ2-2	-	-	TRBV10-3	TGTGCCATCGGCCCCGAGGGTCCCGGGGAGCTGTTTTTT	CAIGPEGPGELFF
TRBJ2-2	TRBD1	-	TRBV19	TGTGCCAGTAGTCCTGGGGACAGGGGTTCTGGGGAGCTGTTTTTT	CASSPGDRGSGELFF
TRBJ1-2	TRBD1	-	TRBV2	TGTGCCAGCAGGCCGCTTCGACAGGGTACCTATGGCTACACCTTC	CASRPLRQGTYGYTF
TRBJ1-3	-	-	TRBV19	TGTGCCAGTAGTGGGCAGGGGCTGGATGGAAACACCATATATTTT	CASSGQGLDGNTIYF
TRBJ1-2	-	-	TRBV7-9	TGTGCCAGCAGCTCGGACAGAGGGGGCTACACCTTC	CASSSDRGGYTF
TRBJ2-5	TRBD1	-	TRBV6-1	TGTGCCAGCAGTTCCGGACAGGGGAGAGAGACCCAGTACTTC	CASSSGQGRETQYF
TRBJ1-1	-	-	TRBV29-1	TGCAGCGTTGCGGAGGGCAATCCCCCGACCACTGAAGCTTTCTTT	CSVAEGNPPTTEAFF
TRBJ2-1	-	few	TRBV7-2	TGTGCCAGCAGCTTAGCCACAGCATCCTTCCACAATGAGCAGTTCTTC	CASSLATASFHNEQFF
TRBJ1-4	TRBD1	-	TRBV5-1	TGCGCCAGCAGCCCAAACAGGGGACGCGGGGAAAAACTGTTTTTT	CASSPNRGRGEKLFF
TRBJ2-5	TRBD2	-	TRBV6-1	TGTGCCAGCAGTGAAGTTAGCGGGGGGATCTTGGAGACCCAGTACTTC	CASSEVSGGILETQYF
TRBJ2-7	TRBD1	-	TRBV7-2	TGTGCCAGCAGCGTCCACCGGGACAGTCCACGGTACTTC	CASSVHRDSPRYF
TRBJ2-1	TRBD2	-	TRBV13	TGTGCCAGCAGCTTAGTGTCTAGCGGGCCGTCTCACAATGAGCAGTTCTTC	CASSLVSSGPSHNEQFF
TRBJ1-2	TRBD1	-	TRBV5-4	TGTGCCAGCAGCGGGACAGGGCATCGGAACTATGGCTACACCTTC	CASSGTGHRNYGYTF
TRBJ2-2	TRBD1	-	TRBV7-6	TGTGCCAGCAGAAGACAGGGGGCGGACACCGGGGAGCTGTTTTTT	CASRRQGADTGELFF
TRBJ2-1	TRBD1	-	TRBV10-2	TGCGCCAGCAGGCAGAGGACAGGGGGCATGAATGAGCAGTTCTTC	CASRQRTGGMNEQFF
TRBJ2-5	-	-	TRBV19	TGTGCCAGTAGTATTTTGAGCAGGGGTGAGACCCAGTACTTC	CASSILSRGETQYF
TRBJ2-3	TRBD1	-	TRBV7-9	TGTGCCAGCAGCTGGGACAGGGGGATAGATACGCAGTATTTT	CASSWDRGIDTQYF
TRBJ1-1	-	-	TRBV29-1	TGCAGCGTTCAGGAACAGATGAACACTGAAGCTTTCTTT	CSVQEQMNTEAFF
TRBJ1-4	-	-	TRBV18	TGTGCCAGCTCACCACGTGCAGCAGGGGATGAAAAACTGTTTTTT	CASSPRAAGDEKLFF
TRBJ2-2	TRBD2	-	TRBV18	TGTGCCAGCTCACCACCGGCGGGGGAACACACCGGGGAGCTGTTTTTT	CASSPPAGEHTGELFF
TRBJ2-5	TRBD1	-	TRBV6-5	TGTGCCAGCAGTCCTGACAGGGTGACGGAGACCCAGTACTTC	CASSPDRVTETQYF
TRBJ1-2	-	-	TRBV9	TGTGCCAGCAGCGTTACAGGATTCTATGGCTACACCTTC	CASSVTGFYGYTF
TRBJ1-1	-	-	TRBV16	TGTGCCAGCAGCCATCTCGGTGTGAACACTGAAGCTTTCTTT	CASSHLGVNTEAFF
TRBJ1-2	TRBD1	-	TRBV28	TGTGCCAGCACCCCCCCGAGGGGGCTGGTCAACTATGGCTACACCTTC	CASTPPRGLVNYGYTF
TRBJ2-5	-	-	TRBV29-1	TGCAGCGCAGCGGGACAAGGGGGGGAGACCCAGTACTTC	CSAAGQGGETQYF
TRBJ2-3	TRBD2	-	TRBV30	TGTGCCTGGACCCGGGGGGGTCCCCTTGAGACGCAGTATTTT	CAWTRGGPLETQYF
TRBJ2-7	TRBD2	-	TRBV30	TGTGCCTGGAGTCGCGGGGGAAGCTCCTACGAGCAGTACTTC	CAWSRGGSSYEQYF
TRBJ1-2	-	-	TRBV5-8	TGTGCCAGCAGCCCTAGATCGTATGGCTACACCTTC	CASSPRSYGYTF
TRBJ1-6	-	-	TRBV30	TGTGCCTGGACCCGGGGTGGAATCGATTCACCCCTCCACTTT	CAWTRGGIDSPLHF
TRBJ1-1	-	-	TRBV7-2	TGTGCCAGCAACGTAGGGGGGGCGGATGAAGCTTTCTTT	CASNVGGADEAFF
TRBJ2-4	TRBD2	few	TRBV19	TGTGCCAGTAGTATAGAAGCGGGGGGCCTGTACAAAAACATTCAGTACTTC	CASSIEAGGLYKNIQYF
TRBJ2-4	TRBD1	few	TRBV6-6	TGTGCCAGCAGAGACAGGGAAAGTAGCATTCAGTACTTC	CASRDRESSIQYF
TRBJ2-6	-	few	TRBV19	TGTGCCAGTTTAGGGGTGTCGGGGGCCAACGTCCTGACTTTC	CASLGVSGANVLTF
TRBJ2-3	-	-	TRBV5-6	TGTGCCAGCAGCCTGATTCAGGGGCGCACAGATACGCAGTATTTT	CASSLIQGRTDTQYF
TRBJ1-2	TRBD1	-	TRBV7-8	TGTGCCAGCAGCGGACAGGGGGGGAAAGATGGCTACACCTTC	CASSGQGGKDGYTF
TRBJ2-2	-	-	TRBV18	TGTGCCAGCTCACCAAGAGACAGGGACTTCGCCGGGGAGCTGTTTTTT	CASSPRDRDFAGELFF
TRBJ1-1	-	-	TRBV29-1	TGCAGCGTTGGGGGCGGGAGGACTGAAGCTTTCTTT	CSVGGGRTEAFF
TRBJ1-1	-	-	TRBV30	TGTGCCTGGCGGGGTTGGAACACTGAAGCTTTCTTT	CAWRGWNTEAFF
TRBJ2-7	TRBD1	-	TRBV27	TGTGCCAGCAGTCGAGGGACAGACTCCTACGAGCAGTACTTC	CASSRGTDSYEQYF
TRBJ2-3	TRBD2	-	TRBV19	TGTGCCAGTAGTAGTCCGGGACTAGCGGGGCGCACAGATACGCAGTATTTT	CASSSPGLAGRTDTQYF
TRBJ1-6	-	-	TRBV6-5	TGTGCCAGCACGCCGGGCGACAGGTTAAATTCACCCCTCCACTTT	CASTPGDRLNSPLHF
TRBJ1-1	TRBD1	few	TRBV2	TGTGCCAGCAGGGGGACAGGGATGGGCACTGAAGCTTTCTTT	CASRGTGMGTEAFF
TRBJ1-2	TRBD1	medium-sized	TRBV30	TGTGCCTGGAGTGTACCAGGGGGCGACAACTATGGCTACACCTTC	CAWSVPGGDNYGYTF
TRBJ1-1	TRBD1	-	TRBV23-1	TGCGCCAGCAGTCTCTGGACAGGGAACACTGAAGCTTTCTTT	CASSLWTGNTEAFF
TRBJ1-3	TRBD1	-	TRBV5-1	TGCGCCAGCAGCTCAAGTCCCGGGACAGGGGCTGGAAACACCATATATTTT	CASSSSPGTGAGNTIYF
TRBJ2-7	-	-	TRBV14	TGTGCCAGCAGCCAAGATATCGCGGTAGGCTACGAGCAGTACTTC	CASSQDIAVGYEQYF
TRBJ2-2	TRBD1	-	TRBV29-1	TGCAGCGTTCGGGACAGGGCGAACACCGGGGAGCTGTTTTTT	CSVRDRANTGELFF
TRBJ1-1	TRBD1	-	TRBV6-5	TGTGCCAGCAGTCTGACAGGGGATTGGGAAGCTTTCTTT	CASSLTGDWEAFF
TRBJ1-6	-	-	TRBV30	TGTGCCTGGACAGGGGCCAGCTCCTATAATTCACCCCTCCACTTT	CAWTGASSYNSPLHF